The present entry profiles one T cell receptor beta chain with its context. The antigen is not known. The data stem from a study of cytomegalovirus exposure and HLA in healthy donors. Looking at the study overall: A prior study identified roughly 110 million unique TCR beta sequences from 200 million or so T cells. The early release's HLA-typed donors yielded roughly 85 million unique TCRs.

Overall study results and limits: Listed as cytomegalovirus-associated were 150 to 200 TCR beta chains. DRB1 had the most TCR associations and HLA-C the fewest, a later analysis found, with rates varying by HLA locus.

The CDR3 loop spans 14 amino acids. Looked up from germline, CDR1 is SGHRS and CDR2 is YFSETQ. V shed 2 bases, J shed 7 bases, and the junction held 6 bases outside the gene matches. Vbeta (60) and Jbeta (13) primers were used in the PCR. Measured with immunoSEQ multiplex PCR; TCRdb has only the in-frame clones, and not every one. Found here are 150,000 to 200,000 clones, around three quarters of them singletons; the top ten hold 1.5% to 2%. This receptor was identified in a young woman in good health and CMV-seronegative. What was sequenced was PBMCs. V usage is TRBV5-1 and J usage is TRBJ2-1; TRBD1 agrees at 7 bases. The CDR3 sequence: CASSLDRVKNEQFF. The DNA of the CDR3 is TGCGCCAGCAGCTTAGACAGGGTAAAGAATGAGCAGTTCTTC.